The T cell receptor beta chain under discussion was sequenced for a study of cytomegalovirus exposure and HLA in healthy donors. Participants comprised healthy donors of bone marrow. Of note for this clone: Its target is unknown.

Use of 60 Vbeta and 13 Jbeta primers characterized the PCR. TCRdb's table, derived via immunoSEQ multiplex PCR, lists solely in-frame clones and lacks some. The sample records approximately 140,000 clones, roughly 73% being singletons. Study-wide points: Specific recognition of CMV antigens was confirmed in vitro for a few chains (all CMV-associated). Previously analyzed data showed that most TCR beta V segments were productive at a frequency of about 87% or about 30%. The authors listed some 150 TCR beta chains as cytomegalovirus-associated.

The sequenced sample consisted of PBMCs. This receptor was obtained from a female donor in good health and CMV-seronegative.

CDR3 loop: CASIAGARTGELFF. DNA for the CDR3: TGTGCCAGCATCGCCGGAGCGAGGACCGGGGAGCTGTTTTTT. The chain has TRBV28 and TRBJ2-2, with D unresolved. CDR3 length equals 14 residues. V lost 7 bases, J lost 5 bases, and 14 bases lay in between. The V gene's germline CDR1 is MDHEN and CDR2 SYDVKM.